This T cell receptor beta chain was identified during a study of T-cell reconstitution after alpha-beta-depleted transplantation in children. On this clonotype: Its matching antigen is unknown.

V was cut by 3 bases and J by 2 bases, with 7 bases left in between. Germline CDR1 LNHNV, CDR2 YYDKDF (reference sequence). There are 13 residues in the CDR3. Unique molecular identifiers were incorporated when the TCRbeta library was constructed. TCRdb re-analysed the PCR reads in MiXCR, keeping a single row per CDR3 protein. The sample has 900,000 or so distinct CDR3 sequences, 15% to 20% seen once. Overall study findings and caveats: Where alpha-beta T cells came from about two months after transplant was reportedly several hundred expanded graft clones. One year after transplant, T-cell counts and diversity came mostly from newly produced T cells.

The sequencing here drew on PBMCs, mostly from graft donor cells, taken 360 days after TCRalphabeta/CD19-depleted stem cell transplant. The V and J genes are TRBV15 and TRBJ2-5, with D unresolved. This TCR derives from a male patient aged 5 to 17 who had a stem cell transplant for acute lymphoblastic leukemia, so the T cells may come from the graft donor. CDR3 residues: CATSREIQETQYF. The CDR3 DNA reads as TGTGCCACCAGCAGGGAAATACAAGAGACCCAGTACTTC. The full variable domain, its missing parts supplied by reference TRBV15 and TRBJ2-5, is DAMVIQNPRYQVTQFGKPVTLSCSQTLNHNVMYWYQQKSSQAPKLLFHYYDKDFNNEADTPDNFQSRRPNTSFCFLDIRSPGLGDTAMYLCATSREIQETQYFGPGTRLLVL.